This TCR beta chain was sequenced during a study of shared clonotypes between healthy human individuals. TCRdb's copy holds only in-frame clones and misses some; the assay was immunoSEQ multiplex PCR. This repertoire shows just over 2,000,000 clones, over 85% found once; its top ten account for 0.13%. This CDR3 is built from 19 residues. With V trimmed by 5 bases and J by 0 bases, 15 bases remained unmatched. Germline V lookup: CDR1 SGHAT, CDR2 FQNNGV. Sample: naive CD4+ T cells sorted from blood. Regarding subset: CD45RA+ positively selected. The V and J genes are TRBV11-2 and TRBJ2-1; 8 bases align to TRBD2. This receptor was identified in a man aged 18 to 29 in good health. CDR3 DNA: TGTGCCAGCAGCCCTACTCCCGGGACTAGATATGACTCCTACAATGAGCAGTTCTTC. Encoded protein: CASSPTPGTRYDSYNEQFF.